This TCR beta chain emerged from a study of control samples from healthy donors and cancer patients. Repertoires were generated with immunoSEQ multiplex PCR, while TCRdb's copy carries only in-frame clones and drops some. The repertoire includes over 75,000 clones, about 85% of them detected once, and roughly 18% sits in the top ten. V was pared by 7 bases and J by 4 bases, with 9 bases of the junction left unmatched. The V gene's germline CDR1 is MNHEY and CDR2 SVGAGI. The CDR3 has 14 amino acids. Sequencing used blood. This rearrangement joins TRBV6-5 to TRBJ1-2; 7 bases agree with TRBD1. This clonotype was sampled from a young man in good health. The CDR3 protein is CASKYRGFGYGYTF. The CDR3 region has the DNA TGTGCCAGCAAGTACAGGGGATTTGGCTATGGCTACACCTTC.